These 9 T cell receptor beta chains came from one sample sequenced in a study of CD8 T cells in Susac syndrome (dated by TCRdb to between 2017 and 2020). Receptor libraries were prepared by the immunoSEQ multiplex PCR assay. RNA was extracted with the RNeasy kit and about 0.5 to 1 ug was reverse transcribed using random hexamers. The public reads were reanalyzed by TCRdb: fastp trimming at Q25, MiXCR alignment, in-frame beta chains only. Every entry covers one CDR3 protein and lists the most common genes and DNA from its rows. Present in this sample are 250,000 to 300,000 distinct CDR3 sequences, about 91% of which were seen just once. The ten largest account for around 0.2% of the sample. Sequenced input: CD8+ T cells from PBMCs. All receptors come from a human donor with multiple sclerosis.

The chain has TRBV7-2 and TRBJ1-5; D is unclear. The CDR3 loop spans 16 amino acids. Between the trimmed V and J ends, which lost 2 bases and 5 bases, there was a span of 16 bases. From germline, CDR1 is SGHTA and CDR2 FQGNSA. The CDR3 nucleotides read TGTGCCAGCAGCTTATCTTATGCGCCAAATGATCAGCCCCAGCATTTT. Residues: CASSLSYAPNDQPQHF.

V and J are TRBV27 and TRBJ1-4; the D is unclear. The V gene's germline CDR1 is MNHEY and CDR2 SMNVEV (reference sequence). This CDR3 is built from 15 residues. V was pared by 1 base and J by 0 bases, with 6 bases between. The CDR3 DNA reads TGTGCCAGCAGTTTATATGATTCAACTAATGAAAAACTGTTTTTT. It translates to CASSLYDSTNEKLFF.

J is TRBJ2-1 and V is TRBV6-1, with D possibly TRBD1 on 6 matching bases. Deletions cut 7 bases from V and 12 bases from J, with 10 bases between. This CDR3 is built from 10 residues. Germline lookup yields CDR1 MNHNS and CDR2 SASEGT. The CDR3 region has the DNA TGTGCCAGCATGGACAGAGTGCAGTTCTTC. Its translation is CASMDRVQFF.

The rearrangement uses TRBV6-2 or TRBV6-3 and TRBJ1-2; 7 bases line up with TRBD1. Losses at the gene ends were 6 bases for V and 0 bases for J; bases not matched to a gene: 10. The CDR3 is made up of 16 amino acids. Per the germline V gene, CDR1 is MNHEY and CDR2 is SVGEGT. CDR3 sequence reads: CASSTGTEMPNYGYTF. CDR3 bases: TGTGCCAGCAGCACGGGGACAGAGATGCCTAACTATGGCTACACCTTC.

This chain uses TRBV19 with TRBJ2-7; 7 bases are shared with TRBD1. The CDR3 covers 16 residues. J gave up 5 bases and V 7 bases, and 17 bases lay outside the gene matches. Germline V gene sequence: CDR1 LNHDA, CDR2 SQIVND (reference sequence). The CDR3 nucleotides are TGTGCCAGTACCCCGACCTTCGAGACAGGGTTCCACGAGCAGTACTTC. Residues: CASTPTFETGFHEQYF.

The chain recombines TRBV12-3 or TRBV12-4 with TRBJ2-7; D gene ambiguous. Trimming removed 4 bases at V and 3 bases at J, with 7 bases between. The CDR3 has 12 amino acids. This CDR3 is CASSSQLYEQYF. Here the CDR3 DNA reads TGTGCCAGCAGTTCCCAGCTCTACGAGCAGTACTTC.

The rearrangement uses TRBV28 and TRBJ1-4; D ambiguous. Trimming left V 2 bases short and J 5 bases short, with 12 bases between. Germline V gene sequence: CDR1 MDHEN, CDR2 SYDVKM. This CDR3 is built from 15 residues. The CDR3 loop is CASSLVVLSNEKLFF. The CDR3 DNA follows: TGTGCCAGCAGTTTAGTGGTCCTCTCCAATGAAAAACTGTTTTTT.

This clonotype has only one observation. V gene TRBV20-1 combines with J gene TRBJ2-1; 10 bases agree with TRBD2. Germline assignment: CDR1 DFQATT and CDR2 SNEGSKA (reference sequence). Trimming took 0 bases from V and 4 from J; bases not matched to a gene: 6. The CDR3 spans 16 residues. CDR3 sequence (DNA): TGCAGTGCTAGAGATGGCGGGACTAGCGTATACAATGAGCAGTTCTTC. It encodes CSARDGGTSVYNEQFF.

V usage is TRBV27 and J usage is TRBJ2-7; 8 bases are shared with TRBD2. Germline values: CDR1 MNHEY, CDR2 SMNVEV (reference sequence). The CDR3 is made up of 14 amino acids. V gave up 8 bases and J gave up 3 bases; unmatched junction bases: 9. CDR3 residues: CASAYAGGFYEQYF. The DNA of the CDR3 is TGTGCCAGCGCCTACGCGGGAGGATTCTACGAGCAGTACTTC.